This T cell receptor beta chain was captured by sequencing in a study of long-term antiretroviral therapy in people with HIV. Study-wide results and caveats: Across all time points, the repertoire was dominated by clones that expanded before ART.

Comment on this clone: Its antigen is still unknown.

The assay used was immunoSEQ (version v3.0), run at survey level. Here immunoSEQ multiplex PCR was the method, and the copy in TCRdb shows in-frame clones only, minus some. This table holds some 28,000 clones, roughly 80% found once. Trimming pared 5 bases from V and 2 bases from J, leaving 13 bases between. Germline CDR1 is LNHNV and CDR2 is YYDKDF (reference sequence). The CDR3 runs to 14 residues. This specimen was unsorted PBMCs, taken 0.3 years after starting antiretroviral therapy. This rearrangement joins TRBV15 to TRBJ2-7; possible D gene TRBD2, 6 bases. The receptor comes from a man between 35 and 55 years old with HIV. The CDR3 protein is CATSSWTNTYEQYF. CDR3 coding DNA: TGTGCCACCAGCTCCTGGACTAATACCTACGAGCAGTACTTC.